This T cell receptor beta chain stems from a study of cytomegalovirus exposure and HLA in healthy donors. The primer mix had 60 Vbeta and 13 Jbeta primers. This table comes from immunoSEQ multiplex PCR, and its TCRdb copy is limited to in-frame clones, with some not included. The sample lists some 170,000 clones; approximately 78% were seen once. The germline V and J ends were trimmed by 0 bases and 2 bases, with 8 bases remaining between them. Germline lookup yields CDR1 MNHEY and CDR2 SVGAGI. CDR3 length equals 15 residues. In this sample, this clone turned up once. The chain links TRBV6-5 to TRBJ1-5; D gene ambiguous. The sequenced material came from PBMCs. The TCR comes from a woman aged 25 to 39 in good health and CMV-seropositive. This CDR3 is CASSYSSQGNQPQHF. DNA for the CDR3: TGTGCCAGCAGTTACTCGAGTCAGGGCAATCAGCCCCAGCATTTT.